The 11 T cell receptor beta chains below all came from one sample that was sequenced in a study of OX40 agonist ivuxolimab in advanced cancers. Method: immunoSEQ multiplex PCR; TCRdb's copy keeps in-frame clones and lacks some. In the table there are roughly 80,000 clones, roughly 80% of which are singletons. Sequencing used CD4+ or CD8+ T cells sorted from blood, obtained in a trial of the OX40 agonist ivuxolimab. The receptor source for this set is an adult with an advanced solid tumor such as melanoma, head and neck, liver or kidney cancer.

The chain employs TRBV7-9 and TRBJ2-1; TRBD2 is a possible D gene (6 bases). Germline CDR1 SEHNR, CDR2 FQNEAQ (reference sequence). The CDR3 spans 14 residues. The V and J ends lost 1 base and 4 bases respectively, with 8 bases between them. This chain's CDR3 is CASSLEAGYNEQFF. DNA for the CDR3: TGTGCCAGCAGCTTAGAGGCGGGATACAATGAGCAGTTCTTC.

This rearrangement joins TRBV5-1 to TRBJ2-3, with D perhaps matching TRBD2 (6 bases). The V end was cut by 6 bases, the J end by 6 bases, with 17 bases between. There are 14 residues in the CDR3. Germline V gives CDR1 SGHRS, CDR2 YFSETQ. The CDR3 reads CASNLGRPADTQYF. As DNA, the CDR3 is TGCGCCAGCAACTTAGGGAGGCCCGCCGATACGCAGTATTTT.

This chain joins TRBV9 and TRBJ1-4; 7 bases line up with TRBD1. The trim removed 4 bases at V and 5 bases at J, leaving 8 bases unmatched. The CDR3 runs to 15 residues. Looked up from germline, CDR1 is SGDLS and CDR2 is YYNGEE. CDR3 sequence (DNA): TGTGCCAGCAGCCTACGGGACAGTTACAATGAAAAACTGTTTTTT. Translation: CASSLRDSYNEKLFF. The full variable domain, with the rest looked up from reference TRBV9 and TRBJ1-4, is DSGVTQTPKHLITATGQRVTLRCSPRSGDLSVYWYQQSLDQGLQFLIQYYNGEERAKGNILERFSAQQFPDLHSELNLSSLELGDSALYFCASSLRDSYNEKLFFGSGTQLSVL.

The V and J genes are TRBV6-5 and TRBJ2-7; D is unclear. The ends were cut back, 0 bases at V and 2 bases at J, with 8 bases in the middle. Germline lookup yields CDR1 MNHEY and CDR2 SVGAGI. The CDR3 is 14 residues long. CDR3 amino acids: CASSYSWETYEQYF. For the CDR3, the DNA is TGTGCCAGCAGTTACTCCTGGGAAACCTACGAGCAGTACTTC.

This rearrangement joins TRBV13 to TRBJ2-7, with TRBD1 as a possible D gene (6 bases). Germline V lookup: CDR1 PRHDT, CDR2 FYEKMQ (reference sequence). V was pared by 0 bases and J by 4 bases, with 13 bases between. This CDR3 has 15 residues. The CDR3 coding sequence is TGTGCCAGCAGCTTAGGTGGCGGACAGACATACGAGCAGTACTTC. It translates to CASSLGGGQTYEQYF.

The CDR3 sequence is CASSYGQGYQETQYF. As DNA, the CDR3 is TGTGCCAGCAGCTATGGACAGGGGTACCAAGAGACCCAGTACTTC. J is TRBJ2-5 and V is TRBV11-2; 9 nucleotides agree with TRBD1. Per the germline V gene, CDR1 is SGHAT and CDR2 is FQNNGV. V lost 4 bases and J lost 0; bases outside the gene matches: 3. This CDR3 has 15 amino acids.

The chain uses TRBV19 and TRBJ2-2, with 10 bases fitting TRBD2. CDR1 is LNHDA, CDR2 SQIVND, per germline (reference sequence). CDR3 length equals 16 residues. Trimming removed 5 bases from V and 6 bases from J; junction bases left unmatched: 9. Here the CDR3 DNA reads TGTGCCAGTAGTCGGCCCCAGCGGGGGGGACCCGGGGAGCTGTTTTTT. Protein product: CASSRPQRGGPGELFF.

The V and J genes are TRBV19 and TRBJ1-5, with 7 bases identical to TRBD1. Germline trimming cut 9 bases from V and 5 bases from J; bases unmatched to any gene: 19. Germline V gene sequence: CDR1 LNHDA, CDR2 SQIVND (reference sequence). This CDR3 has 17 amino acids. This CDR3 reads CASSLRLTGTGHQPQHF. In nucleotides, the CDR3 is TGTGCCAGCTCCCTCCGTCTGACAGGGACGGGGCATCAGCCCCAGCATTTT. The whole variable domain, remainder taken from reference TRBV19 and TRBJ1-5, is DGGITQSPKYLFRKEGQNVTLSCEQNLNHDAMYWYRQDPGQGLRLIYYSQIVNDFQKGDIAEGYSVSREKKESFPLTVTSAQKNPTAFYLCASSLRLTGTGHQPQHFGDGTRLSIL.

The chain has TRBV28 and TRBJ2-7, with 12 positions matching TRBD1. The length of the CDR3 is 16 residues. Germline V gene lookup returns CDR1 MDHEN and CDR2 SYDVKM. J gave up 3 bases and V 2 bases, and 5 bases lay outside the gene matches. CDR3 nucleotide sequence: TGTGCCAGCAGTTTAGGAGGGACAGGGGGCTTCTACGAGCAGTACTTC. Its protein is CASSLGGTGGFYEQYF.

The chain carries TRBV7-6 and TRBJ1-6; D gene ambiguous. CDR3 length equals 18 residues. The V end was cut by 1 base, the J end by 0 bases, with 13 bases between. CDR1 is SGHVS, CDR2 FNYEAQ, per germline. The CDR3 sequence: CASSLDPYKSSYNSPLHF. In nucleotides, the CDR3 is TGTGCCAGCAGCTTAGACCCGTACAAGAGCTCCTATAATTCACCCCTCCACTTT.

CDR3 protein: CASSGGQGATGELFF. The CDR3 nucleotides read TGTGCCAGCAGTGGGGGACAGGGGGCGACCGGGGAGCTGTTTTTT. The chain employs TRBV2 and TRBJ2-2; 12 bases align to TRBD1. CDR1 is SNHLY, CDR2 FYNNEI, per germline. With 4 bases clipped from V and 5 bases from J, the junction kept 2 bases outside the gene matches. This CDR3 spans 15 amino acids.